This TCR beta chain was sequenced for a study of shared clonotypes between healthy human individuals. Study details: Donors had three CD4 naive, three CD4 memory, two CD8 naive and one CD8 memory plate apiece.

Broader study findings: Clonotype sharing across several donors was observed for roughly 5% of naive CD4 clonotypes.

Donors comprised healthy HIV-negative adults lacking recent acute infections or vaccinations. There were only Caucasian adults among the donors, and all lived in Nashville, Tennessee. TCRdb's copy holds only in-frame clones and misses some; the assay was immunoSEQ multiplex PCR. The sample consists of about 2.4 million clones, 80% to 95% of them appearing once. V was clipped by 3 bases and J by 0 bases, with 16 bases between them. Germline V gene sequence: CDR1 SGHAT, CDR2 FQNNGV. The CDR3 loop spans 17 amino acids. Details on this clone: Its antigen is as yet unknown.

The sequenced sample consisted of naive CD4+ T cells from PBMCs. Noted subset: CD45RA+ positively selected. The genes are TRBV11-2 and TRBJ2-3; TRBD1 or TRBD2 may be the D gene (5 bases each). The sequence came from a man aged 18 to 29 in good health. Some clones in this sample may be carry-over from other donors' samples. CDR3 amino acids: CASSLGPKSSSTDTQYF. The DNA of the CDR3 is TGTGCCAGCAGCTTGGGACCAAAGAGCTCTAGCACAGATACGCAGTATTTT.